This TCR beta chain appears in the sequencing data of a study of T cell repertoires in cytomegalovirus infection. Study-wide context: Public TCR beta signatures indicated both CMV infection and matching HLA type. Study-wide findings and caveats: The cumulative frequency of public TCR beta families identified carriers of CMV plus the relevant HLA. The ex vivo response was dominated by HLA-C-restricted CMV-specific TCR beta clonotypes.

This clonotype was counted a few times. Its target is unknown. From the reads, TCRdb called clonotypes with MiXCR, one entry per CDR3 protein. Among some 940,000 distinct CDR3 sequences listed, approximately 31% were seen once. The V gene's germline CDR1 is LNHDA and CDR2 SQIVND (reference sequence). The V and J ends lost 7 bases and 0 bases respectively, with 12 bases between them. The CDR3 length is 15 residues. This receptor was obtained from a human donor in good health (CMV status not recorded). Some clones in this sample may be carry-over from other donors' samples. Here the sequenced sample was cultured CD8+ T cells from PBMCs, taken from culture after CMV antigen stimulation. V and J are TRBV19 and TRBJ2-2; maybe TRBD1 (6 bases). The CDR3 is CASTPGQSNTGELFF. Here the CDR3 DNA reads TGTGCCAGTACCCCGGGACAATCGAACACCGGGGAGCTGTTTTTT.